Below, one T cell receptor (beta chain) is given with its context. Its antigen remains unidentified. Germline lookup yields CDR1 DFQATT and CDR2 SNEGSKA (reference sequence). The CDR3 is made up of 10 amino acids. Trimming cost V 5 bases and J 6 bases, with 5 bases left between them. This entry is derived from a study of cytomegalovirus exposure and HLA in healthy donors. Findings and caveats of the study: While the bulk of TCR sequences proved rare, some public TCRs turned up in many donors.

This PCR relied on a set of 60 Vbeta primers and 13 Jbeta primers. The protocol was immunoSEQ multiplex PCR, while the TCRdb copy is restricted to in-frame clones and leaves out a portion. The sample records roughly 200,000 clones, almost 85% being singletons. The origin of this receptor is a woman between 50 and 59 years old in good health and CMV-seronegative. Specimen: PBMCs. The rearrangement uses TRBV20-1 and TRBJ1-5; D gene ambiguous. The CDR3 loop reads CSAPGQPQHF. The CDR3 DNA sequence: TGCAGTGCTCCCGGTCAGCCCCAGCATTTT.